The rows below give T cell receptor beta chains drawn from one sample of a study of shared clonotypes between healthy human individuals. This table comes from immunoSEQ multiplex PCR, and its TCRdb copy is limited to in-frame clones, with some not included. The table shows about 2.1 million clones, with 90% to 95% occurring only once. The source material was naive CD8+ T cells from PBMCs. These receptors came from a man aged 18-30 years in good health. Some clones in this sample may be carry-over from other donors' samples. Both conserved end residues are part of each CDR3. The D gene is left open where the match is weak. Clone size is given for some rows only: seen once, a few or many times, or a class if the clone is expanded.

TRBV2	.	.	TRBJ2-7	TGTGCCAGCAGTCCAACTGTGTCCTACGAGCAGTACTTC	CASSPTVSYEQYF
TRBV11-2	.	.	TRBJ2-3	TGTGCCAGCAGCGGTCGAGCGGACGTACCCACAGATACGCAGTATTTT	CASSGRADVPTDTQYF
TRBV7-2	TRBD2	.	TRBJ2-1	TGTGCCAGCAGCGTCCCACTAGCGGGGGGGCGTGATGAGCAGTTCTTC	CASSVPLAGGRDEQFF
TRBV19	TRBD1	.	TRBJ1-2	TGTGCCAGTACCGAGACAGGGGCCGACTATGGCTACACCTTC	CASTETGADYGYTF
TRBV7-2	.	.	TRBJ2-3	TGTGCCAGCAGCTTGAGTGCGACTAGGGTTACAGATACGCAGTATTTT	CASSLSATRVTDTQYF
TRBV11-2	TRBD2	.	TRBJ2-1	TGTGCCAGCAGCCCGACTAGCGGGAGCTCCTACAATGAGCAGTTCTTC	CASSPTSGSSYNEQFF
TRBV27	.	once	TRBJ2-2	TGTGCCAGCAGTTGGCCAAACACCGGGGAGCTGTTTTTT	CASSWPNTGELFF
TRBV7-9	TRBD2	.	TRBJ2-1	TGTGCCAGCAGCTTATTCGGAGGGAGGGGTTCCTACAATGAGCAGTTCTTC	CASSLFGGRGSYNEQFF
TRBV6-4	TRBD1	once	TRBJ2-7	TGTGCCAGCAGTGACTCTGACAGGGGCGAGCAGTACTTC	CASSDSDRGEQYF
TRBV9	TRBD1	.	TRBJ2-5	TGTGCCAGCAGCTCCAGCCGGGACAGCAAAGAAGAGACCCAGTACTTC	CASSSSRDSKEETQYF
TRBV27	.	.	TRBJ2-3	TGTGCCAGCAGGTGGAGGGGAAGCACAGATACGCAGTATTTT	CASRWRGSTDTQYF
TRBV7-9	TRBD1	.	TRBJ2-7	TGTGCCAGCAGCTTAAGGACAGGGCTCTACGAGCAGTACTTC	CASSLRTGLYEQYF
TRBV27	.	.	TRBJ2-1	TGTGCCAGCAGTTTTCCAGGAGGGAACAATGAGCAGTTCTTC	CASSFPGGNNEQFF
TRBV5-4	TRBD1	.	TRBJ2-2	TGTGCCAGCAGCCTTAACAGGGGATCCGGGGAGCTGTTTTTT	CASSLNRGSGELFF
TRBV5-4	TRBD2	.	TRBJ2-1	TGTGCCAGCAGCTTGAGGGAGGGCAATGAGCAGTTCTTC	CASSLREGNEQFF
TRBV9	TRBD2	.	TRBJ2-1	TGTGCCAGCAGCGTGAACCCCGGACTAGCGGGAGAGGTTGAGCAGTTCTTC	CASSVNPGLAGEVEQFF
TRBV29-1	.	.	TRBJ1-2	TGCAGCGCGATAGGTGGCACATCGATTGGCTACACCTTC	CSAIGGTSIGYTF